The next 9 T cell receptor beta chains were all read from a single sample in a study of response to subunit inactivated influenza vaccine. In TCRdb, the RT-PCR reads were re-called with MiXCR into one record per CDR3 protein. Of roughly 670,000 distinct CDR3 sequences in the sample, 14% were seen once. The source material was PBMCs from blood, sampled around two weeks before vaccination. These receptors originate from a man between 50 and 59 years old who received an inactivated influenza vaccine.

This clonotype was counted a few times. The gene calls are TRBV5-1 and TRBJ2-5; TRBD1 might be the D (6 bases). Germline V gene lookup returns CDR1 SGHRS and CDR2 YFSETQ. The germline V and J ends were trimmed by 7 bases and 3 bases, with 19 bases remaining between them. The CDR3 extends over 15 amino acids. The CDR3 bases are TGCGCCAGCCGTTATTTTGGGACACCGGAAGAGACCCAGTACTTC. Amino acids: CASRYFGTPEETQYF.

The chain uses TRBV11-2 and TRBJ2-1; 7 nucleotides line up with TRBD2. V lost 5 bases, J lost 8 bases, and 9 bases stayed unmatched. Per the germline V gene, CDR1 is SGHAT and CDR2 is FQNNGV. CDR3 length equals 14 residues. CDR3 DNA sequence: TGTGCCAGCAGCCGTACTCGCGGGAGACATGAGCAGTTCTTC. Translating gives CASSRTRGRHEQFF.

Only a few counts were recorded for this clonotype. V and J are TRBV7-9 and TRBJ2-1; maybe TRBD1 (5 bases). The CDR3 sequence is 11 residues long. Looked up from germline, CDR1 is SEHNR and CDR2 is FQNEAQ (reference sequence). The V end was cut by 1 base, the J end by 14 bases, with 9 bases between. CDR3 DNA sequence: TGTGCCAGCAGCTTAGTAGACAGTGAGTTCTTC. This gives the protein CASSLVDSEFF.

The genes are TRBV7-2 and TRBJ2-6; D possibly matches TRBD1 or TRBD2 (5 bases each). This CDR3 contains 15 residues. Looked up from germline, CDR1 is SGHTA and CDR2 is FQGNSA. V lost 5 bases to trimming and J lost 1 base, with 9 bases between them. The CDR3 here is CASSTWGSGANVLTF. The DNA for the CDR3 is TGTGCCAGCAGCACCTGGGGGTCTGGGGCCAACGTCCTGACTTTC. The entire variable domain, with the rest obtained from reference TRBV7-2 and TRBJ2-6, is as follows: GAGVSQSPSNKVTEKGKDVELRCDPISGHTALYWYRQSLGQGLEFLIYFQGNSAPDKSGLPSDRFSAERTGGSVSTLTIQRTQQEDSAVYLCASSTWGSGANVLTFGAGSRLTVL.

V and J are TRBV4-3 and TRBJ2-2; 9 bases are a match to TRBD2. CDR3 length equals 14 residues. The germline gives CDR1 LGHNA, CDR2 YSLEER. The J segment lost 10 bases and the V segment lost 4 bases, leaving 7 bases of the junction unmatched. The CDR3 coding sequence is TGCGCCAGCAGCCCAGTAGCGGGAGTAGCGGAGCTGTTTTTT. The encoded protein is CASSPVAGVAELFF.

A few counts support this clonotype. This rearrangement joins TRBV11-2 to TRBJ2-1; D call uncertain. V lost 1 base and J lost 12, with 10 bases in between. Germline V gene data show CDR1 as SGHAT and CDR2 as FQNNGV. The CDR3 is 12 residues long. As DNA, the CDR3 is TGTGCCAGCAGCTTAGGCCCCAAGGCGCAGTTCTTC. It encodes CASSLGPKAQFF.

The rearrangement uses TRBV7-9 and TRBJ1-1; 8 nucleotides match TRBD1. V lost 5 bases, J lost 5 bases, and 4 bases stayed unmatched. This CDR3 has 13 residues. CDR1 is SEHNR and CDR2 is FQNEAQ in the germline V gene (reference sequence). The DNA for the CDR3 is TGTGCCAGCAGCCAGAGACAGGGGACTGAAGCTTTCTTT. Translating gives CASSQRQGTEAFF.

The chain couples TRBV11-2 to TRBJ2-7; possibly TRBD2 for D (5 bases). CDR1 is SGHAT, CDR2 FQNNGV, per germline. This CDR3 is 14 amino acids long. The V end lost 2 bases, the J end lost 2 bases, and 10 bases lay between the germline ends. The CDR3 sequence: CASSLPGKPYEQYF. CDR3 nucleotide sequence: TGTGCCAGCAGCTTACCGGGAAAACCCTACGAGCAGTACTTC.

The CDR3 DNA sequence: TGTGCCAGCAGTGAGATCGCAGGGCTAGTCTACGAGCAGTACTTC. Protein: CASSEIAGLVYEQYF. The rearrangement joins TRBV6-1 to TRBJ2-7; possibly TRBD1 for D (5 bases). The CDR3 loop spans 15 amino acids. CDR1 is MNHNS, CDR2 SASEGT, per germline. V was trimmed by 3 bases and J by 3 bases, leaving 15 bases between them.